This note documents a single T cell receptor (beta chain) sequence. The V gene's germline CDR1 is SGDLS and CDR2 YYNGEE. With V trimmed by 3 bases and J by 5 bases, 10 bases remained unmatched. This CDR3 contains 16 residues. RNA transcripts yielded amplified TCR beta CDR3 regions. HTBI primers were employed in a first-round RT-PCR of the TCR CDR3. TCRdb reprocessed the multiplex PCR reads via MiXCR and lists one record per CDR3 protein. The sample contains approximately 430,000 distinct CDR3 sequences, 15% to 18% of which appear only once. The data are from a study of T cells in Graves' hyperthyroidism and ophthalmopathy.

The rearrangement uses TRBV9 and TRBJ2-5; TRBD2 aligns across 10 bases. The specimen sequenced was blood. The sequence was obtained from a woman between 18 and 30 years old with Graves' hyperthyroidism. CDR3 sequence (DNA): TGTGCCAGCAGCGACCCGTCACTAGCGGGGAAGGAGACCCAGTACTTC. Protein sequence: CASSDPSLAGKETQYF.